This T cell receptor (beta chain) was obtained from a study of cytomegalovirus exposure and HLA in healthy donors. Regarding the study as a whole: Some TCR beta chains (about 170 of them) were listed as cytomegalovirus-associated. Confirmation was obtained in vitro that a few CMV-associated chains are specific for CMV antigens. A later analysis by the authors found several of the most significant clusters apparently linked to common viral pathogens.

With respect to this clone: As yet, its antigen is unknown.

CDR1 is MNHNS and CDR2 is SASEGT in the germline V gene. Unmatched junction bases numbered 7, after V lost 2 bases and J lost 6 bases. The CDR3 consists of 14 residues. With 60 Vbeta and 13 Jbeta primers, the PCR was carried out. As processed by the authors: Approximately 9.9 million of about 88 million unique TCR beta chains were shared, per a later count. The repertoire was sequenced with immunoSEQ multiplex PCR; TCRdb's copy has only in-frame clones and lacks some. From that table come the V and J calls and clone size; the DNA was used to work out D and trimming. The table shows around 41,000 clones, with roughly half occurring only once.

The V gene is TRBV6-1, the J gene TRBJ2-7, with 7 nucleotides matching TRBD1. This receptor was taken from a man between 60 and 70 years old in good health and CMV-seronegative. Sample: PBMCs. The CDR3 DNA sequence: TGTGCCAGCAGTGAATTGGGACCAGGGGGCGAGCAGTACTTC. Encoded protein: CASSELGPGGEQYF.